What follows are 26 T cell receptor beta chains derived from one specimen sequenced in a study of blood T cells in healthy people across ages. Together with a sample-barcoded 5' primer, a J-beta primer mix was included in a second PCR lasting roughly 6 to 12 cycles. MiXCR was run by TCRdb on the 5' RACE reads, yielding one entry per CDR3 protein. The sample has approximately 900,000 distinct CDR3 sequences, around 46% seen once. The sequencing input was blood. Every receptor here comes from a man aged 25-45 years in good health.

The chain couples TRBV7-2 to TRBJ1-4, with 10 positions matching TRBD1. The CDR3 length is 15 residues. J was trimmed by 7 bases and V by 3 bases; bases with no gene match: 5. Per germline, CDR1 SGHTA and CDR2 FQGNSA. CDR3 sequence: CASSFGGTGAEKLFF. The CDR3 DNA reads TGTGCCAGCAGCTTCGGCGGGACAGGGGCTGAAAAACTGTTTTTT.

Only a few counts were recorded for this clonotype. The rearrangement links TRBV12-3 or TRBV12-4 to TRBJ1-1; D ambiguous. V was shortened by 6 bases and J by 8 bases, with 10 bases between the two germline ends. The CDR3 consists of 11 residues. CDR3: CASSPPGEAFF. The CDR3 nucleotides are TGTGCCAGCAGCCCACCGGGGGAAGCTTTCTTT.

This clonotype showed up many times. The chain links TRBV10-3 to TRBJ2-3; 7 bases are shared with TRBD2. The germline V gene has CDR1 ENHRY and CDR2 SYGVKD. The ends lost 6 bases at V and 2 bases at J; junction bases unmatched: 5. This CDR3 contains 14 residues. The DNA of the CDR3 is TGTGCCATCAGCGTGGGGGACTACACAGATACGCAGTATTTT. Translated, it gives CAISVGDYTDTQYF.

This chain uses TRBV28 with TRBJ2-7; 9 bases map to TRBD1. V dropped 7 bases and J dropped 7; count of bases not matched to a gene: 17. The length of the CDR3 is 16 residues. Germline values: CDR1 MDHEN, CDR2 SYDVKM. The DNA for the CDR3 is TGTGCCAGCAACCGGGGACAGGGACGGGGCCAGAGTGAGCAGTACTTC. Its protein is CASNRGQGRGQSEQYF.

This clonotype was detected many times. This rearrangement joins TRBV20-1 to TRBJ1-2; maybe TRBD1 (5 bases). This CDR3 is built from 13 residues. The V end was cut by 2 bases, the J end by 3 bases, with 10 bases between. Germline CDR1 is DFQATT and CDR2 is SNEGSKA (reference sequence). CDR3 in amino acids: CSARSGGDYGYTF. The DNA for the CDR3 is TGCAGTGCTAGATCGGGGGGGGACTATGGCTACACCTTC.

This clonotype has more than one count but fewer than ten. This sequence joins TRBV20-1 and TRBJ2-3, with 12 bases matching TRBD2. Trimming took 7 bases from V and 2 from J; bases not matched to a gene: 4. Germline loops: CDR1 DFQATT, CDR2 SNEGSKA (reference sequence). The CDR3 runs 14 residues. CDR3 in amino acids: CSGTSGVHTDTQYF. CDR3 DNA sequence: TGCAGTGGGACTAGCGGGGTCCACACAGATACGCAGTATTTT.

In this sample, this clonotype turned up a few times. The chain recombines TRBV11-1 with TRBJ2-3, with D uncertain. The CDR3 covers 13 residues. Germline loops: CDR1 SGHAT, CDR2 FQDESV (reference sequence). Trimming stripped 5 bases from V and 4 bases from J, with 10 bases between. This CDR3 is CASSPQEADTQYF. In DNA, the CDR3 is TGTGCCAGCAGCCCCCAAGAGGCAGATACGCAGTATTTT.

The rearrangement links TRBV9 to TRBJ2-7; D gene ambiguous. This CDR3 is built from 14 residues. Germline lookup yields CDR1 SGDLS and CDR2 YYNGEE. V lost 3 bases, J lost 9 bases, and 19 bases lay in between. The CDR3 protein is CASSAAPSPHGQYF. The CDR3 DNA sequence: TGTGCCAGCAGCGCGGCTCCCTCTCCCCACGGGCAGTACTTC.

The chain couples TRBV27 to TRBJ2-5; D is unresolved. V was shortened by 1 base and J by 1 base, with 4 bases between the two germline ends. The CDR3 consists of 13 residues. Germline V lookup: CDR1 MNHEY, CDR2 SMNVEV (reference sequence). Here the CDR3 reads CASSLFRQETQYF. The CDR3 DNA sequence: TGTGCCAGCAGTTTATTCCGCCAAGAGACCCAGTACTTC.

A remark on this clonotype: The junction departs from germline at one end; a sequencing error may be responsible. J is TRBJ2-7 and V is TRBV7-2; maybe TRBD1 (6 bases). Germline V gives CDR1 SGHTA, CDR2 FQGNSA. The CDR3 sequence is 13 residues long. This chain's CDR3 is CASSRQDAYGQYF. CDR3 sequence (DNA): TGTGCCAGCAGTCGACAGGACGCCTACGGGCAGTACTTC.

The sample holds a few counts of this clonotype. The genes are TRBV24-1 and TRBJ2-4, with no clear D. This CDR3 spans 13 amino acids. Trimming shortened V by 3 bases and J by 13 bases, and 15 bases separated the two germline ends. The germline CDR1 and CDR2 sequences are KGHDR and SFDVKD. CDR3 DNA sequence: TGTGCCACCAGTGATGACACCGGGCGAGAGCAGTACTTC. Translating gives CATSDDTGREQYF.

The chain recombines TRBV4-3 with TRBJ2-1, with 8 bases aligning to TRBD1. Looked up from germline, CDR1 is LGHNA and CDR2 is YSLEER. The CDR3 has 14 residues. The V segment lost 1 base and the J segment 10 bases; nucleotides outside the gene matches: 6. The CDR3, as DNA: TGCGCCAGCAGCCAAGTGGCACAGGGGGTCGAGCAGTTCTTC. It translates to CASSQVAQGVEQFF.

The chain is built from TRBV6-5 and TRBJ2-1; 10 nucleotides line up with TRBD2. With 0 bases clipped from V and 5 bases from J, the junction kept 10 bases outside the gene matches. The CDR3 has 18 amino acids. Germline V gene sequence: CDR1 MNHEY, CDR2 SVGAGI. The CDR3 nucleotides are TGTGCCAGCAGTTACTCGGAGCGGGGGGGCTTAATGAACAATGAGCAGTTCTTC. Its translation is CASSYSERGGLMNNEQFF.

This chain uses TRBV28 with TRBJ2-5; tentatively, D is TRBD2 (6 bases). Trimming removed 7 bases at V and 4 bases at J, with 13 bases between. Per germline, CDR1 MDHEN and CDR2 SYDVKM. The CDR3 sequence is 13 residues long. CDR3 in DNA: TGTGCCAGCACCCGGGGAGGTGCAGAGACCCAGTACTTC. The encoded protein is CASTRGGAETQYF. The full variable domain, in which reference TRBV28 and TRBJ2-5 provide the parts outside the CDR3, is DVKVTQSSRYLVKRTGEKVFLECVQDMDHENMFWYRQDPGLGLRLIYFSYDVKMKEKGDIPEGYSVSREKKERFSLILESASTNQTSMYLCASTRGGAETQYFGPGTRLLVL.

The chain employs TRBV18 and TRBJ2-2, with a possible D match to TRBD2 (5 bases). CDR1 and CDR2 from the germline V gene are KGHSH and LQKENI. The CDR3 spans 13 residues. Trimming shortened V by 3 bases and J by 5 bases, and 7 bases separated the two germline ends. The CDR3 here is CASSPGGTGELFF. In nucleotides, the CDR3 is TGTGCCAGCTCACCTGGAGGAACCGGGGAGCTGTTTTTT.

V usage is TRBV29-1 and J usage is TRBJ2-2; D is tentatively TRBD1 or TRBD2 (5 bases each). The CDR3 loop spans 13 amino acids. Germline CDR1 is SQVTM and CDR2 is ANQGSEA. The CDR3 DNA follows: TGCAGGACGGGGCAGGGCGGAACCGGGGAGCTGTTTTTT. It translates to CRTGQGGTGELFF.

This clonotype was found a few times. CDR3 sequence reads: CASTGSAGTQYF. CDR3 coding DNA: TGTGCCAGCACCGGGTCAGCGGGGACGCAGTATTTT. The chain combines TRBV6-5 with TRBJ2-3; 7 positions agree with TRBD2. The junction had 7 bases not matched to a gene; V was cut back by 7 bases and J by 9 bases. Germline lookup yields CDR1 MNHEY and CDR2 SVGAGI. CDR3 size: 12 residues.

This clonotype was detected a few times. The gene calls are TRBV6-5 and TRBJ2-5; 9 nucleotides agree with TRBD2. The CDR3 runs to 17 residues. V dropped 0 bases and J dropped 1; count of bases not matched to a gene: 6. CDR1 MNHEY and CDR2 SVGAGI come from the germline V gene. The CDR3 DNA sequence: TGTGCCAGCAGTTACTCTTGGGCTAGCGGGGTCCAAGAGACCCAGTACTTC. Encoded protein: CASSYSWASGVQETQYF.

V is TRBV5-1 and J is TRBJ2-7; D could derive from TRBD1 or TRBD2 (6 bases each). The CDR3 totals 14 residues. Trimming shortened V by 0 bases and J by 7 bases, and 14 bases separated the two germline ends. The germline gives CDR1 SGHRS, CDR2 YFSETQ. In nucleotides, the CDR3 is TGCGCCAGCAGCTTGGAAGGGGGGTCGGGTGAGCAGTACTTC. Protein product: CASSLEGGSGEQYF.

This clonotype was found once. One end of the junction fails to match germline, which may point to a read error. The V call is TRBV7-2, the J call TRBJ2-7; 7 nucleotides line up with TRBD2. Germline V CDR1 and CDR2: SGHTA, FQGNSA. CDR3 size: 15 residues. The CDR3 DNA sequence: TGTGCCGGCAGCTTTCCAGCGGGGTACTACAATGAGCAGTACTTC. This codes for CAGSFPAGYYNEQYF.

In its sample, this clonotype was seen a few times. CDR3 residues: CASGTGMAQPQHF. DNA for the CDR3: TGTGCCAGCGGGACAGGGATGGCTCAGCCCCAGCATTTT. This sequence joins TRBV12-3 or TRBV12-4 and TRBJ1-5, with 9 bases that match TRBD1. This CDR3 has 13 amino acids. V lost 8 bases to trimming and J lost 6 bases; unmatched junction nucleotides: 5.

This sequence joins TRBV3-1 and TRBJ1-4, with 10 bases aligning to TRBD1. CDR3 size: 16 residues. CDR1 and CDR2 from the germline V gene are LGHDT and YNNKEL (reference sequence). J lost 8 bases, V lost 10 bases, and 16 bases had no gene match. The DNA for the CDR3 is TGTGCCATCAGTCCATTCCGGACAGGGGGAAACGAAAAACTGTTTTTT. This gives the protein CAISPFRTGGNEKLFF.

The CDR3 DNA is TGTGCCAGCATCGAGACAGGGGGCGTGGGTGCTTTCTTT. It codes for CASIETGGVGAFF. V and J are TRBV3-1 and TRBJ1-1, with 10 nucleotides matching TRBD1. This CDR3 spans 13 amino acids. After removal of 7 bases from V and 11 bases from J, the junction contained 10 bases not matched to a gene. Germline V gives CDR1 LGHDT, CDR2 YNNKEL (reference sequence).

This chain connects TRBV30 to TRBJ2-7; D ambiguous. Germline V gene data show CDR1 as GTSNPN and CDR2 as SVGIG (reference sequence). CDR3 size: 13 residues. V was trimmed by 0 bases and J by 5 bases, leaving 11 bases between them. CDR3 amino acids: CAWSVSSPNEQYF. Here the CDR3 DNA reads TGTGCCTGGAGTGTATCCAGTCCTAACGAGCAGTACTTC.

This chain links TRBV7-2 with TRBJ1-4; 8 bases line up with TRBD1. Germline V lookup: CDR1 SGHTA, CDR2 FQGNSA. The V and J ends lost 2 bases and 5 bases, in that order; junction bases with no gene match: 7. The CDR3 contains 16 residues. For the CDR3, the DNA is TGTGCCAGCAGCTTATTTCCGGGACAGGTCAATGAAAAACTGTTTTTT. This gives the protein CASSLFPGQVNEKLFF.

This clonotype appeared a few times. V and J are TRBV4-1 and TRBJ2-1; D may be TRBD1 (7 bases). The CDR3 has 17 amino acids. V dropped 1 base and J dropped 0 bases, with 13 bases sitting between them. Germline CDR1 is MGHRA and CDR2 is YSYEKL. Here the CDR3 DNA reads TGCGCCAGCAGCCAAGGTCAGGGGGGCAGCTCCTACAATGAGCAGTTCTTC. This translates into CASSQGQGGSSYNEQFF.